Presented here are 10 T cell receptor beta chains from one specimen sequenced in a study of blood T cell repertoires in COVID-19. TCRdb's table, derived via immunoSEQ multiplex PCR, lists solely in-frame clones and lacks some. The data show 65,000 or so clones, with roughly four fifths seen just once and 0.83% held by the top ten. Sequenced material: peripheral blood. These receptors originate from a woman between 70 and 85 years old with acute or convalescent COVID-19.

The gene calls are TRBV19 and TRBJ2-1; 8 bases agree with TRBD2. CDR1 and CDR2 from the germline V gene are LNHDA and SQIVND (reference sequence). V shed 7 bases, J shed 0 bases, and the junction held 2 bases outside the gene matches. The CDR3 extends over 14 amino acids. CDR3 coding DNA: TGTGCCAGTAAGAGCGGGAGCTCCTACAATGAGCAGTTCTTC. Residues: CASKSGSSYNEQFF.

The chain has TRBV6-6 and TRBJ2-1; 8 bases match TRBD2. Germline lookup yields CDR1 MNHNY and CDR2 SVGAGI (reference sequence). CDR3 size: 13 residues. With V trimmed by 8 bases and J by 4 bases, 4 bases remained unmatched. The CDR3 here is CASLAGGYNEQFF. In nucleotides, the CDR3 is TGTGCCAGCCTGGCGGGGGGTTACAATGAGCAGTTCTTC.

This chain connects TRBV3-1 (or the pseudogene TRBV3-2) to TRBJ1-2; TRBD1 is a possible D gene (5 bases). V was pared by 1 base and J by 6 bases, with 15 bases between. The CDR3 covers 15 residues. Germline V gene data show CDR1 as LGHDT and CDR2 as YNNKEL (reference sequence). The CDR3 coding sequence is TGTGCCAGCAGCCAAGGCTACGGGACTAAGGATGGCTACACCTTC. Translating it yields CASSQGYGTKDGYTF.

The genes are TRBV19 and TRBJ1-5; the D is unclear. The V and J ends lost 7 bases and 0 bases respectively, with 13 bases between them. This CDR3 has 15 residues. Germline CDR1 reads LNHDA; CDR2 reads SQIVND (reference sequence). The CDR3 DNA reads TGTGCCAGTACCGCAGGATTGTATAGCAATCAGCCCCAGCATTTT. Translation: CASTAGLYSNQPQHF.

The gene calls are TRBV7-8 and TRBJ2-2, with TRBD2 matching over 15 bases. V trimming: 5 bases; J trimming: 0 bases; junction bases outside the gene matches: 7. Germline CDR1 and CDR2: SGHVS and FQNEAQ. This CDR3 contains 19 residues. The CDR3 nucleotides read TGTGCCAGCAGCCTCCGGACTAGCGGGGGGGCTTCGAACACCGGGGAGCTGTTTTTT. Translation: CASSLRTSGGASNTGELFF.

V gene TRBV25-1 combines with J gene TRBJ2-2; TRBD1 is a possible D gene (6 bases). CDR3 length equals 18 residues. Trimming pared 5 bases from V and 2 bases from J, leaving 21 bases between. Germline CDR1 reads MGHDK; CDR2 reads SYGVNS. CDR3 sequence (DNA): TGTGCCAGCAGTCCCCGGACAGTTCCCCTCTCTAACACCGGGGAGCTGTTTTTT. It encodes CASSPRTVPLSNTGELFF.

The chain has TRBV6-5 and TRBJ2-3, with TRBD1 identical over 9 bases. CDR3 length: 13 amino acids. The ends lost 9 bases at V and 1 base at J; junction bases unmatched: 2. Germline V gives CDR1 MNHEY, CDR2 SVGAGI. The CDR3 loop is CASRTGGTDTQYF. The CDR3 nucleotides read TGTGCCAGTCGGACAGGGGGCACAGATACGCAGTATTTT.

The CDR3 nucleotides read TGTGCCAGCAGCTTCGAGCGGGGGGTCAGCACAGATACGCAGTATTTT. It yields the protein CASSFERGVSTDTQYF. This chain connects TRBV7-9 to TRBJ2-3; 9 bases align to TRBD2. Trimming at V came to 3 bases and at J to 0 bases, leaving 4 bases not matched to a gene. Germline V gene lookup returns CDR1 SEHNR and CDR2 FQNEAQ (reference sequence). CDR3 length equals 16 residues.

The V call is TRBV7-9, the J call TRBJ2-4; D perhaps matches TRBD2 (6 bases). V lost 1 base to trimming and J lost 0 bases, with 19 bases between them. This CDR3 has 19 amino acids. Germline V CDR1 and CDR2: SEHNR, FQNEAQ (reference sequence). DNA for the CDR3: TGTGCCAGCAGCTTAGTTGGTATCGGCGGGATACTAGCCAAAAACATTCAGTACTTC. Amino acids: CASSLVGIGGILAKNIQYF.

CDR3 bases: TGCGCCAGCAGCTTATGGAGCGGTGGCACCGGGGAGCTGTTTTTT. It codes for CASSLWSGGTGELFF. The chain employs TRBV5-1 and TRBJ2-2, with TRBD2 as a possible D gene (5 bases). Germline-derived CDR1 and CDR2 are SGHRS and YFSETQ. V lost 2 bases and J lost 4, with 12 bases in between. The CDR3 runs to 15 residues. Combining the CDR3 with reference TRBV5-1 and TRBJ2-2 gives the whole variable domain KAGVTQTPRYLIKTRGQQVTLSCSPISGHRSVSWYQQTPGQGLQFLFEYFSETQRNKGNFPGRFSGRQFSNSRSEMNVSTLELGDSALYLCASSLWSGGTGELFFGEGSRLTVL.